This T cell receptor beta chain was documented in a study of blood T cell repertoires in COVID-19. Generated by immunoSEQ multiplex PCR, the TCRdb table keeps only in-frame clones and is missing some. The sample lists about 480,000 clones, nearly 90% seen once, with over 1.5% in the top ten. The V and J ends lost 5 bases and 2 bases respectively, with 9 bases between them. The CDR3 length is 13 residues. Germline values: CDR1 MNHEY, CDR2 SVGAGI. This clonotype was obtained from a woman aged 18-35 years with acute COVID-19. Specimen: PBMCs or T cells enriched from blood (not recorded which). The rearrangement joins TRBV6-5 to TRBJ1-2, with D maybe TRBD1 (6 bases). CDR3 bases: TGTGCCAGCAGTCCGGGACACAACTATGGCTACACCTTC. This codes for CASSPGHNYGYTF.